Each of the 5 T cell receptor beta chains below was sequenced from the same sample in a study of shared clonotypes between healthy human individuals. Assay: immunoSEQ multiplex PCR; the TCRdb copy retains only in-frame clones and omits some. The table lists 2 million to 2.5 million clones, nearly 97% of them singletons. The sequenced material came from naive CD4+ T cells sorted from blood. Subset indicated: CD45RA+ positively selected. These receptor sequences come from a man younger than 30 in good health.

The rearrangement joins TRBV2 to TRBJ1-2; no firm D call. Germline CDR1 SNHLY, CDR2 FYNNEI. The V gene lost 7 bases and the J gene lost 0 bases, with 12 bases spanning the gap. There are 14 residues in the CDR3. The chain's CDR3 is CASMESWANYGYTF. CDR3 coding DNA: TGTGCCAGCATGGAATCTTGGGCTAACTATGGCTACACCTTC.

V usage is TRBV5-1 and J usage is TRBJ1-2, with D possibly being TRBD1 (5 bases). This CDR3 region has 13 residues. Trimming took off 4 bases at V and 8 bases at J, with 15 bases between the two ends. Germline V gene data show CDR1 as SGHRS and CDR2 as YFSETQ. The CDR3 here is CASSPESGLGYTF. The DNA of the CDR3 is TGCGCCAGCAGCCCCGAGTCGGGACTAGGCTACACCTTC.

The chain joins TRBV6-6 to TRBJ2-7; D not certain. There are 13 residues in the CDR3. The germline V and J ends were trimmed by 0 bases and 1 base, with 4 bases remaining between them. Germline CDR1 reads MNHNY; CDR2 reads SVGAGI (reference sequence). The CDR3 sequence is CASSYSWSYEQYF. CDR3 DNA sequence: TGTGCCAGCAGTTACTCTTGGTCCTACGAGCAGTACTTC.

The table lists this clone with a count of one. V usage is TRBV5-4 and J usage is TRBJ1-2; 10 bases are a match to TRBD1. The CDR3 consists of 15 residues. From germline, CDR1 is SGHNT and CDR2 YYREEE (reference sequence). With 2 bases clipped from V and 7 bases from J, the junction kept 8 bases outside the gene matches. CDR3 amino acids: CASSLLTGGESGYTF. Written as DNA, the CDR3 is TGTGCCAGCAGCTTATTGACAGGGGGCGAGAGTGGCTACACCTTC.

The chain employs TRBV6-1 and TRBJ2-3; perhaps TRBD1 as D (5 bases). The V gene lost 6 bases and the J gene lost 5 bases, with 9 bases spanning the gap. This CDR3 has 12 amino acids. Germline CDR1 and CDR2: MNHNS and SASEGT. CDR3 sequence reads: CASSDRGDTQYF. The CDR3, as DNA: TGTGCCAGCAGCGACAGAGGAGATACGCAGTATTTT.